The clone carrying this T cell receptor (beta chain) is deemed medium-sized by its frequency. This sample is part of a study of diagnostic markers for celiac disease. Germline V gene sequence: CDR1 SNHLY, CDR2 FYNNEI. This CDR3 has 15 residues. TCRdb reanalyzed the reads and collapses them to one entry per CDR3 protein, without DNA. The specimen's table records approximately 850 distinct CDR3 sequences. The sequenced material came from either unsorted cells or a sorted T cell fraction (not recorded which). This clonotype originated in a human donor. This table probably holds off-target reads from a library built for another chain. The chain has TRBV2 and TRBJ1-5; the TCRdb D gene call, TRBD1, has no DNA to confirm it. The CDR3 loop reads CASSDTGAGRQPQHF. The variable domain in full, completed from reference TRBV2 and TRBJ1-5, reads EPEVTQTPSHQVTQMGQEVILRCVPISNHLYFYWYRQILGQKVEFLVSFYNNEISEKSEIFDDQFSVERPDGSNFTLKIRSTKLEDSAMYFCASSDTGAGRQPQHFGDGTRLSIL.